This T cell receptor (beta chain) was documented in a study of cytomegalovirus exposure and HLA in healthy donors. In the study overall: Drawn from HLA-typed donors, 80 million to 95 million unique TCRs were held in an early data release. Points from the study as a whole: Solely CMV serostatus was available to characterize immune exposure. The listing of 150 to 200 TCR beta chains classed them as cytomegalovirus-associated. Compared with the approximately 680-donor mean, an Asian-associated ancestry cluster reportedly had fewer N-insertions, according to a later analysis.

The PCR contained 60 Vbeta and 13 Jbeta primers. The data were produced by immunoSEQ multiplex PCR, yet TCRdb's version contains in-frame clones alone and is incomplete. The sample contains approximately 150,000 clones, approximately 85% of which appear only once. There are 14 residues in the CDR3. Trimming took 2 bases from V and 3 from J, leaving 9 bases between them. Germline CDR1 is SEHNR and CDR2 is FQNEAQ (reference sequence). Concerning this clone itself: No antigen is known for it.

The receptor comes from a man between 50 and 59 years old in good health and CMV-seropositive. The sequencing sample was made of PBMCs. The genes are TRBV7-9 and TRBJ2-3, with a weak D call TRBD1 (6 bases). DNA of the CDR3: TGTGCCAGCAGCTTATACAGGGATACAGATACGCAGTATTTT. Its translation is CASSLYRDTDTQYF.